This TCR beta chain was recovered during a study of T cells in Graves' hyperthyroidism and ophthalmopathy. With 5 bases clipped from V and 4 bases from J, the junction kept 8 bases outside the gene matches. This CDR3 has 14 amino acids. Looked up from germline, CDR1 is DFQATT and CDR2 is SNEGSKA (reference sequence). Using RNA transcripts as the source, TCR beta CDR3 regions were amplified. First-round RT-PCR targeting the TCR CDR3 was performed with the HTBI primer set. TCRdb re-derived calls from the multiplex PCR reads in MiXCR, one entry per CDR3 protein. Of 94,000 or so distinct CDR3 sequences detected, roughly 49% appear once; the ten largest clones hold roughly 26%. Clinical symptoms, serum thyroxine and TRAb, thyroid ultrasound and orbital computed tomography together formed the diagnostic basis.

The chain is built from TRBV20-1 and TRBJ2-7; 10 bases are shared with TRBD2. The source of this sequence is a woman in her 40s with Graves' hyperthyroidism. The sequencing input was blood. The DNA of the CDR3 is TGCAGTGCTTACTCCCTAGCGGGAGTGTACGAGCAGTACTTC. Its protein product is CSAYSLAGVYEQYF.